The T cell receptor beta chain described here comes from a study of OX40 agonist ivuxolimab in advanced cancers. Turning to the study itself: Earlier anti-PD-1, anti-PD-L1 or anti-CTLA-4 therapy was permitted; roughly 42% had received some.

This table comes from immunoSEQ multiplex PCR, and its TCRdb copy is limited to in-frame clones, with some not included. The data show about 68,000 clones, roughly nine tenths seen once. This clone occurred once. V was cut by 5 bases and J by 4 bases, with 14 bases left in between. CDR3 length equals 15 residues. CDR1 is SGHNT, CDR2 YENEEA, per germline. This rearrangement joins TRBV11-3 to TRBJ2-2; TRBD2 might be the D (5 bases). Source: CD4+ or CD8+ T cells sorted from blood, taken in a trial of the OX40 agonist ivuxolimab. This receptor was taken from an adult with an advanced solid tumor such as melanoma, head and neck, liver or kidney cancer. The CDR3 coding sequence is TGTGCCAGCAGCCCCGGGGTAGCGACCACCGGGGAGCTGTTTTTT. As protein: CASSPGVATTGELFF.